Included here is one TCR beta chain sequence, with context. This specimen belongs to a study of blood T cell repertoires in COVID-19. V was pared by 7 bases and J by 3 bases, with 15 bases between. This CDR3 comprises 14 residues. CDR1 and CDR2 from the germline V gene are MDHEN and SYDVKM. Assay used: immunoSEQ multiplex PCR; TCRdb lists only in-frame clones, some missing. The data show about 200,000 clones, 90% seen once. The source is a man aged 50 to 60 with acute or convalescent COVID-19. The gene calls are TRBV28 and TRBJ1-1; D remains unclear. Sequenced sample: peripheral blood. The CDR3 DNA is TGTGCCAGCACCCTCGCGGGGATGGACACTGAAGCTTTCTTT. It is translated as CASTLAGMDTEAFF.